These T cell receptor beta chains were read from a single sample in a study of STAT5B mutations in CD4+ large granular lymphocyte leukemia. Profiling relied on immunoSEQ multiplex PCR, and the TCRdb table lists in-frame clones only, not all of them. In the table there are about 32,000 clones, approximately 71% of which are singletons. Sample: CD4+ T cells from blood buffy coats. All receptors come from a human donor in good health. CDR3s include the opening cysteine and the closing phenylalanine or tryptophan. A D gene is named only where the DNA matches it firmly. Some rows mark clone size as missing; the rest say once, few, many or name a class of expanded clone.

J gene | clone size | D gene | V gene | CDR3 protein | CDR3 DNA
TRBJ2-7 | - | - | TRBV10-2 | CATVTDSSYEQYF | TGCGCCACCGTGACAGATAGCTCCTACGAGCAGTACTTC
TRBJ1-2 | once | TRBD1 | TRBV19 | CATSGQAAGGYTF | TGTGCCACCTCGGGACAGGCCGCAGGGGGCTACACCTTC
TRBJ1-1 | - | - | TRBV9 | CASSALRGTDTEAFF | TGTGCCAGCAGCGCCTTGCGGGGCACCGACACTGAAGCTTTCTTT
TRBJ1-5 | - | - | TRBV7-2 | CASSLMGQPQHF | TGTGCCAGCAGCTTAATGGGTCAGCCCCAGCATTTT
TRBJ1-6 | - | - | TRBV19 | CASSTLAGARNSPLHF | TGTGCCAGTAGTACTCTGGCGGGGGCTCGTAATTCACCCCTCCACTTT
TRBJ1-4 | - | - | TRBV18 | CASKRAGGTNEKLFF | TGTGCCAGCAAACGCGCCGGGGGGACGAATGAAAAACTGTTTTTT
TRBJ2-3 | - | TRBD1 | TRBV9 | CASSTRQGVDTQYF | TGTGCCAGCAGCACCCGACAGGGGGTAGATACGCAGTATTTT
TRBJ1-2 | - | TRBD1 | TRBV6-4 | CASSDHPRDRGHYGYTF | TGTGCCAGCAGTGACCACCCTCGCGACAGGGGCCATTATGGCTACACCTTC
TRBJ2-3 | - | TRBD2 | TRBV13 | CASSLERGPTDTQYF | TGTGCCAGCAGCTTGGAGCGGGGGCCCACAGATACGCAGTATTTT
TRBJ1-6 | - | - | TRBV5-1 | CASSWDGSYNSPLHF | TGCGCCAGCAGCTGGGATGGCTCCTATAATTCACCCCTCCACTTT
TRBJ2-7 | - | TRBD2 | TRBV2 | CASRLGGTYEQYF | TGTGCCAGCAGGTTGGGAGGGACTTACGAGCAGTACTTC
TRBJ2-1 | - | TRBD1 | TRBV28 | CASSSGTGGKQFF | TGTGCCAGCAGTTCCGGGACAGGAGGAAAGCAGTTCTTC
TRBJ2-5 | once | TRBD1 | TRBV19 | CASRRTGGGETQYF | TGTGCCAGTAGGCGGACAGGGGGGGGAGAGACCCAGTACTTC
TRBJ1-2 | - | TRBD1 | TRBV7-2 | CASTRTGGGYGYTF | TGTGCCAGCACCCGGACAGGGGGTGGCTATGGCTACACCTTC
TRBJ2-5 | once | TRBD2 | TRBV5-4 | CASSQTLAGRGQETQYF | TGTGCCAGCAGCCAAACGCTAGCGGGGAGGGGCCAAGAGACCCAGTACTTC
TRBJ2-2 | - | - | TRBV11-1 | CASSPREGLNTGELFF | TGTGCCAGCAGCCCTAGGGAAGGGTTGAACACCGGGGAGCTGTTTTTT
TRBJ1-2 | - | - | TRBV7-9 | CASSLASGAGGYTF | TGTGCCAGCAGCTTAGCCTCAGGGGCGGGGGGCTACACCTTC
TRBJ1-2 | - | - | TRBV6-5 | CASRSRREANYGYTF | TGTGCCAGCAGATCTCGACGGGAGGCTAACTATGGCTACACCTTC
TRBJ2-1 | - | TRBD2 | TRBV10-3 | CAISPGLAGDQQFF | TGTGCCATCAGCCCGGGACTAGCGGGAGACCAGCAGTTCTTC
TRBJ2-2 | - | TRBD2 | TRBV19 | CASSRTSGGVNTGELFF | TGTGCCAGTAGTCGGACTAGCGGGGGGGTAAACACCGGGGAGCTGTTTTTT
TRBJ1-4 | - | - | TRBV19 | CASRSSGSTNEKLFF | TGTGCCAGCAGATCCTCAGGCTCAACTAATGAAAAACTGTTTTTT
TRBJ2-2 | - | TRBD1 | TRBV9 | CASSPEQGVPGELFF | TGTGCCAGCAGCCCCGAGCAGGGGGTGCCCGGGGAGCTGTTTTTT
TRBJ2-7 | - | TRBD1 | TRBV19 | CASSTAGTGGTYEQYF | TGTGCCAGTAGTACTGCCGGGACAGGGGGTACCTACGAGCAGTACTTC
TRBJ2-3 | once | - | TRBV11-2 | CASSLGRGAHTQYF | TGTGCCAGCAGCTTAGGCCGGGGCGCGCATACGCAGTATTTT
TRBJ2-6 | few | - | TRBV29-1 | CSVISGANVLTF | TGCAGCGTCATCTCTGGGGCCAACGTCCTGACTTTC
TRBJ2-3 | - | - | TRBV11-3 | CASSQGFPMEDTQYF | TGTGCCAGCAGCCAGGGATTTCCGATGGAGGATACGCAGTATTTT
TRBJ2-3 | - | - | TRBV7-9 | CASSYLQGGIRTDTQYF | TGTGCCAGCAGCTACCTGCAGGGGGGGATCCGCACAGATACGCAGTATTTT
TRBJ2-5 | few | TRBD2 | TRBV29-1 | CSGLAGGLQETQYF | TGCAGCGGACTAGCGGGGGGCCTTCAAGAGACCCAGTACTTC
TRBJ2-1 | - | - | TRBV7-3 | CASSLTGDEPLFEQFF | TGTGCCAGCAGCTTAACGGGGGACGAACCTCTTTTTGAGCAGTTCTTC